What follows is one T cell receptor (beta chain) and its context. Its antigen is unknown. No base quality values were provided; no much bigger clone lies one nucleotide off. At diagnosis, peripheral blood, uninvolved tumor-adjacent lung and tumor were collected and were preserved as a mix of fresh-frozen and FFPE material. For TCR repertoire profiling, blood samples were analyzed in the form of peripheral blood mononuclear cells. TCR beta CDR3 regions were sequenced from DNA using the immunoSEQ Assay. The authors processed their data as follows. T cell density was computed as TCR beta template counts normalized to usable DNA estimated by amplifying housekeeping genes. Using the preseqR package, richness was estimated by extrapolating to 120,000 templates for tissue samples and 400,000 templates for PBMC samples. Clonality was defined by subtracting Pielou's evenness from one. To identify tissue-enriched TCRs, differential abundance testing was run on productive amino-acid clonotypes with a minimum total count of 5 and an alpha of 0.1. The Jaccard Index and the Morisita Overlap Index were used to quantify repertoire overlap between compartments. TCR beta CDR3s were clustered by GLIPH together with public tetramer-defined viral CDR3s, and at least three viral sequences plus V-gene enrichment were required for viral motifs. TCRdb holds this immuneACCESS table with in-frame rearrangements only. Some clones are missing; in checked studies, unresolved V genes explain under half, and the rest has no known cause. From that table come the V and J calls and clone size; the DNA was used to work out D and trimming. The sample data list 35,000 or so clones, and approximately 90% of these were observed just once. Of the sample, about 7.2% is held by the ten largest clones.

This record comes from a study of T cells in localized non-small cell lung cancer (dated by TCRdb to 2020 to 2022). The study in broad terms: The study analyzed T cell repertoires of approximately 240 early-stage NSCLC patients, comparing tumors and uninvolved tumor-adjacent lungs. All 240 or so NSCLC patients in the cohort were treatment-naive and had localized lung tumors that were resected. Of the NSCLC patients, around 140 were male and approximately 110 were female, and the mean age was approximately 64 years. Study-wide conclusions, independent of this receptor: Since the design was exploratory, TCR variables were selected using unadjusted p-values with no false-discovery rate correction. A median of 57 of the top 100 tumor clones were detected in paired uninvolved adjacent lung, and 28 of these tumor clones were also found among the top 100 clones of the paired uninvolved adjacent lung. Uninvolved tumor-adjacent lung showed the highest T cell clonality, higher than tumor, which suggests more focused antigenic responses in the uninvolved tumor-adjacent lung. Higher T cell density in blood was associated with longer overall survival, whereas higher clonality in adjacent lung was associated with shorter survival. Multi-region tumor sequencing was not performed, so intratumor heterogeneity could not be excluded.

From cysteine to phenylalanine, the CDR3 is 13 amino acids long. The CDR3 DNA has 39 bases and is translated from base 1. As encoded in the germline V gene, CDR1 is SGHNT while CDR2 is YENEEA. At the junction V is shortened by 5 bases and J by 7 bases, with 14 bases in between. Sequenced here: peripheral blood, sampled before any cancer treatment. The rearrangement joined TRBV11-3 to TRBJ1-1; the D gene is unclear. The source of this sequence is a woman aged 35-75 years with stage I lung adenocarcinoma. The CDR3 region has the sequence CASSLPEAYEAFF. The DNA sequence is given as TGTGCCAGCAGCCTTCCGGAGGCCTATGAAGCTTTCTTT.